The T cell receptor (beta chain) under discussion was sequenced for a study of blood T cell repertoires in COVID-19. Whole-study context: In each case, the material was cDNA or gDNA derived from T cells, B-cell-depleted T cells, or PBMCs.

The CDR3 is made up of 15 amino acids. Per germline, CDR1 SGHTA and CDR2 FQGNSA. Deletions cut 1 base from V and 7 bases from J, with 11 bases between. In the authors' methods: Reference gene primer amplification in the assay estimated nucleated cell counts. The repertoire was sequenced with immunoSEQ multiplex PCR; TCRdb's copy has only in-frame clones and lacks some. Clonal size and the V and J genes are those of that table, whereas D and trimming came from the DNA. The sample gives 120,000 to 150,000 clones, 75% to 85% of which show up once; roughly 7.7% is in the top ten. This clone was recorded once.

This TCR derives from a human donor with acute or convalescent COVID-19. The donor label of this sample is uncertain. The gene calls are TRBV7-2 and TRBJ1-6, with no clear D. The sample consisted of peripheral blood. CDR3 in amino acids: CASSLGPRENSPLHF. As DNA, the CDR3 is TGTGCCAGCAGCTTAGGGCCCCGGGAGAATTCACCCCTCCACTTT.